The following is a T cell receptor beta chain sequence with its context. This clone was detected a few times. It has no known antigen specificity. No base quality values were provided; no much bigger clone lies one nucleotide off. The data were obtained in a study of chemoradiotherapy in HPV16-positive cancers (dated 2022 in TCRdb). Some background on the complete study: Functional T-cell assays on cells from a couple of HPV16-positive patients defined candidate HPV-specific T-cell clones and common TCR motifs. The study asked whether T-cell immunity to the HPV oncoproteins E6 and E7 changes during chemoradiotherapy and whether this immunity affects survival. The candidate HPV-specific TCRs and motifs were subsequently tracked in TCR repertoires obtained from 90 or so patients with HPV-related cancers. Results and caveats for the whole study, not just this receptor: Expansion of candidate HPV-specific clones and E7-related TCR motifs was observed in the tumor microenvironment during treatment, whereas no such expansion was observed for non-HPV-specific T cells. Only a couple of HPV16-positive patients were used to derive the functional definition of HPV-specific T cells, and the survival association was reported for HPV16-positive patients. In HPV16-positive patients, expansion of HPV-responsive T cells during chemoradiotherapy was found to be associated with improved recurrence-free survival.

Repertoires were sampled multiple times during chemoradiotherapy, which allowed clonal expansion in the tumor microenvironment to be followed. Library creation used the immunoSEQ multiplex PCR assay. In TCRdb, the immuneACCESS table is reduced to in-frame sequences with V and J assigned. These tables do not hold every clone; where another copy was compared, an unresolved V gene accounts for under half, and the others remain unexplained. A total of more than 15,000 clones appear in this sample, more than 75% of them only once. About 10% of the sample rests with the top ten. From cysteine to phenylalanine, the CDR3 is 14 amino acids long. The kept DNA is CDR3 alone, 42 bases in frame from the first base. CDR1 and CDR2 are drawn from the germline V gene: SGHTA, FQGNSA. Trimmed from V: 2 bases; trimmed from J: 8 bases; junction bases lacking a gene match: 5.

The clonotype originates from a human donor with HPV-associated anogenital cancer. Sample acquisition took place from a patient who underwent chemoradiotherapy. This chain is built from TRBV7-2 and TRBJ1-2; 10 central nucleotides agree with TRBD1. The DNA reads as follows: TGTGCCAGCAGCTTAAGACAGGGGGCGAGGGGCTACACCTTC. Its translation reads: CASSLRQGARGYTF.